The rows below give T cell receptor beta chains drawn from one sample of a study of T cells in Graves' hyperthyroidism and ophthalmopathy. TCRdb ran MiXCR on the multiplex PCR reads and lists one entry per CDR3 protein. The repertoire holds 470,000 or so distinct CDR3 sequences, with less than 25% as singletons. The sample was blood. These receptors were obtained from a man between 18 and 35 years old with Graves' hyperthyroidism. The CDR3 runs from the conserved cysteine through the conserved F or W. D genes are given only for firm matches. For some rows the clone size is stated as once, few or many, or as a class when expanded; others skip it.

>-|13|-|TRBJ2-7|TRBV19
TGTGCCAGTAGCCCAACCTGGGGGGTGGAGCAGTACTTC
CASSPTWGVEQYF
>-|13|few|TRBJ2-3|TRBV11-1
TGTGCCAGCACGGTAGGACGCACAGATACGCAGTATTTT
CASTVGRTDTQYF
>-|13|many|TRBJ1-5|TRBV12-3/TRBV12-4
TGTGCCAGCAGTTTAGGGGGAACTCAGCCCCAGCATTTT
CASSLGGTQPQHF
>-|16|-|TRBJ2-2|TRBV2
TGTGCCAGCAGGAAGGGAGACAGCTCTAACACCGGGGAGCTGTTTTTT
CASRKGDSSNTGELFF
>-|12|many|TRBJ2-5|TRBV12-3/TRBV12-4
TGTGCCAGCAGCAAAGACCAGGAGACCCAGTACTTC
CASSKDQETQYF
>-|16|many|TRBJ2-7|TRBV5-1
TGCGCCAGCAGCCACTTCAGACAGGATACAACCTACGAGCAGTACTTC
CASSHFRQDTTYEQYF
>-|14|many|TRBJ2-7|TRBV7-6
TGTGCCAGCAGCTTAGGGACATCGCCATACGAGCAGTACTTC
CASSLGTSPYEQYF
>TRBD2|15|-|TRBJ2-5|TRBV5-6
TGTGCCAGCAGCTCCCAACTCGGGAGGCAAGAGACCCAGTACTTC
CASSSQLGRQETQYF
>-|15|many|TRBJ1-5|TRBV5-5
TGTGCCAGCAGCTTGGGCCCCTACGGCAATCAGCCCCAGCATTTT
CASSLGPYGNQPQHF
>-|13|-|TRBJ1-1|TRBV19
TGTGCCAGTAGATCCCCGCTGGGCACTGAAGCTTTCTTT
CASRSPLGTEAFF
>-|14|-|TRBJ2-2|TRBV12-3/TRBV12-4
TGTGCCAGCAGTATACAGGGTACCCCCGGGGAGCTGTTTTTT
CASSIQGTPGELFF